What follows are 3 T cell receptor beta chains derived from one specimen sequenced in a study of blood T cells in healthy people across ages. Alongside a J-beta primer mix, a sample-barcoded 5' primer served in a second PCR lasting roughly 7 to 12 cycles. TCRdb re-called the 5' RACE reads through MiXCR, storing one row per CDR3 protein. The sample comprises 540,000 or so distinct CDR3 sequences, around 24% of which are singletons, and roughly 9.4% rests with the top ten. The data were also submitted as part of a second study, on T cells of mothers and their children.

Material for sequencing was blood. These receptors originate from a boy under 18 in good health.

The V and J genes are TRBV2 and TRBJ2-1; D is uncertain. The length of the CDR3 is 15 residues. The germline gives CDR1 SNHLY, CDR2 FYNNEI. V dropped 2 bases and J dropped 0 bases, with 8 bases sitting between them. CDR3 in DNA: TGTGCCAGCAGTGAACGGTCTGGCTCCTACAATGAGCAGTTCTTC. This sequence encodes CASSERSGSYNEQFF.

The gene calls are TRBV7-3 and TRBJ2-1; 7 bases align to TRBD2. V lost 2 bases to trimming and J lost 7 bases; unmatched junction nucleotides: 8. CDR3 length: 15 residues. Germline V lookup: CDR1 SGHTA, CDR2 FQGTGA. The DNA of the CDR3 is TGTGCCAGCAGCTTATCCCGCGGGAGAGGGAATGAGCAGTTCTTC. Amino acids: CASSLSRGRGNEQFF.

This clonotype was counted ten times or more. DNA of the CDR3: TGTGCCAGCAGCCCTAGCGGGGGCTACGAGCAGTACTTC. Amino acid sequence: CASSPSGGYEQYF. V and J are TRBV7-9 and TRBJ2-7; TRBD2 agrees at 10 bases. Trimming at V came to 5 bases and at J to 3 bases, leaving 1 base not matched to a gene. CDR1 is SEHNR, CDR2 FQNEAQ, per germline (reference sequence). The CDR3 loop spans 13 amino acids. Full variable domain (outside the CDR3, taken from reference TRBV7-9 and TRBJ2-7): DTGVSQNPRHKITKRGQNVTFRCDPISEHNRLYWYRQTLGQGPEFLTYFQNEAQLEKSRLLSDRFSAERPKGSFSTLEIQRTEQGDSAMYLCASSPSGGYEQYFGPGTRLTVT.